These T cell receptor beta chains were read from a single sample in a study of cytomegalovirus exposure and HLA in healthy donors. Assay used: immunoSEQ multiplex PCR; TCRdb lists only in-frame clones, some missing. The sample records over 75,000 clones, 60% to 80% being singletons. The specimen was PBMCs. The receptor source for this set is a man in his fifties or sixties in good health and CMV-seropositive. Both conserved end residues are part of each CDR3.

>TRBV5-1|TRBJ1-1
CASSPQTSNTEAFF
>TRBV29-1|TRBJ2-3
CSGGFMASGGPSDTQYF
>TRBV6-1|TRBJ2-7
CATEGDTYEQYF
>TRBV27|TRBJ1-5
CASSLGAGFQQPQHF
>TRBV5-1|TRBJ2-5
CASSLGRGAETQYF
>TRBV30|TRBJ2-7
CAWTSGPNEQYF
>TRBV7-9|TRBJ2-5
CASSSGAEETQYF
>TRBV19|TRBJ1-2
CASRGQEDYGYTF
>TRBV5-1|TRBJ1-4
CASSINRDRGSEKLFF
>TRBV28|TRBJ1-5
CASSTNRASQPQHF
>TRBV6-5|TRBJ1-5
CASSRTQGVGQPQHF
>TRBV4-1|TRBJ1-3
CASSQERSSVGNTIYF
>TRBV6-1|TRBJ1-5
CASRGTHSNQPQHF
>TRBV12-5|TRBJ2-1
CASSGGPSYNEQFF
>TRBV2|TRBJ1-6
CASSGLRTSGGSPLHF
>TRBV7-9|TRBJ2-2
CASSLDRVSANTGELFF
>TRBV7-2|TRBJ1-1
CASNIAGLDTEAFF